What follows is one T cell receptor (beta chain) and its context. Its specificity is not known. The data are from a study of CD8 T cells in ankylosing spondylitis. Trimming took 2 bases from V and 5 from J, leaving 15 bases between them. The V gene's germline CDR1 is SEHNR and CDR2 FQNEAQ (reference sequence). The CDR3 extends over 15 amino acids. A quantitative 5'-RACE method, one with molecular barcodes, was used to make TCR beta libraries. MiXCR, run by TCRdb on the 5' RACE reads, gives a single entry per CDR3 protein. Of about 240,000 distinct CDR3 sequences in the sample, around 7.8% are singletons; the top ten hold under 7.5%. Study outcomes and limitations: In reactive arthritis synovial fluid and blood, some motif variants had been reported before.

The material sequenced was blood, either unsorted or a sorted T cell fraction (not recorded which). The genes are TRBV7-9 and TRBJ2-5, with D tentatively TRBD2 (5 bases). The sequence derives from a male donor with ankylosing spondylitis or in good health (not recorded which). The CDR3 bases are TGTGCCAGCAGCTTACTCGCCGGGGTCGGGGAGACCCAGTACTTC. Amino acid sequence: CASSLLAGVGETQYF.